Listed below are T cell receptor beta chains from one sample, sequenced in a study of cytomegalovirus exposure and HLA in healthy donors. Repertoires were generated with immunoSEQ multiplex PCR, while TCRdb's copy carries only in-frame clones and drops some. The sample records over 150,000 clones, 70% to 80% being singletons. The specimen was PBMCs. All receptors come from a man aged 25-45 years in good health and CMV-seronegative. Both conserved end residues are part of each CDR3. A D gene is named only where the DNA matches it firmly. Some rows have no size entry. The others give once, few or many, or a class for an expanded clone.

cdr3_aa: CASGTGTGNPYEQYF; cdr3_nt: TGTGCCAGCGGAACCGGGACAGGGAACCCCTACGAGCAGTACTTC; d_call: TRBD1; clone_size: NA; v_call: TRBV28; j_call: TRBJ2-7
cdr3_aa: CASSTPGGYSYEQYF; cdr3_nt: TGTGCCAGCAGCACACCCGGAGGGTACTCCTACGAGCAGTACTTC; d_call: NA; clone_size: NA; v_call: TRBV7-9; j_call: TRBJ2-7
cdr3_aa: CASSWTGYNEQFF; cdr3_nt: TGTGCCAGCAGCTGGACAGGCTACAATGAGCAGTTCTTC; d_call: TRBD1; clone_size: NA; v_call: TRBV5-6; j_call: TRBJ2-1
cdr3_aa: CASSPGTSVFETGELFF; cdr3_nt: TGCGCCAGCAGCCCCGGGACTAGCGTTTTCGAGACCGGGGAGCTGTTTTTT; d_call: TRBD2; clone_size: once; v_call: TRBV5-1; j_call: TRBJ2-2
cdr3_aa: CASSSDRAGTEAFF; cdr3_nt: TGTGCCAGCAGCTCAGACAGGGCGGGCACTGAAGCTTTCTTT; d_call: TRBD1; clone_size: NA; v_call: TRBV5-4; j_call: TRBJ1-1
cdr3_aa: CSGLRGDTGELFF; cdr3_nt: TGCAGCGGACTCCGGGGGGACACCGGGGAGCTGTTTTTT; d_call: TRBD2; clone_size: NA; v_call: TRBV29-1; j_call: TRBJ2-2
cdr3_aa: CASSWDRAGELFF; cdr3_nt: TGTGCCAGCAGCTGGGACAGGGCCGGGGAGCTGTTTTTT; d_call: TRBD1; clone_size: once; v_call: TRBV7-9; j_call: TRBJ2-2
cdr3_aa: CASSLSGAPETQYF; cdr3_nt: TGTGCCAGCAGCTTGAGCGGGGCCCCGGAGACCCAGTACTTC; d_call: TRBD2; clone_size: NA; v_call: TRBV5-5; j_call: TRBJ2-5
cdr3_aa: CASSRGGQVNNSPLHF; cdr3_nt: TGTGCCAGTAGTAGAGGAGGACAGGTCAATAATTCACCCCTCCACTTT; d_call: TRBD1; clone_size: NA; v_call: TRBV19; j_call: TRBJ1-6
cdr3_aa: CASRGAASEAFF; cdr3_nt: TGTGCCAGTAGGGGGGCGGCCTCTGAAGCTTTCTTT; d_call: NA; clone_size: NA; v_call: TRBV19; j_call: TRBJ1-1
cdr3_aa: CASSQTRSTGELFF; cdr3_nt: TGTGCCAGCAGCCAGACTAGATCCACCGGGGAGCTGTTTTTT; d_call: NA; clone_size: NA; v_call: TRBV5-6; j_call: TRBJ2-2
cdr3_aa: CASSITDTQYF; cdr3_nt: TGTGCCAGCAGCATCACAGATACGCAGTATTTT; d_call: NA; clone_size: NA; v_call: TRBV6-6; j_call: TRBJ2-3
cdr3_aa: CASSPGTGGPFLNSGANVLTF; cdr3_nt: TGTGCCAGCAGTCCCGGGACAGGGGGCCCTTTTCTAAACTCTGGGGCCAACGTCCTGACTTTC; d_call: TRBD1; clone_size: NA; v_call: TRBV27; j_call: TRBJ2-6
cdr3_aa: CASSYSGTGTGELFF; cdr3_nt: TGTGCCAGCAGTTACTCCGGGACAGGGACCGGGGAGCTGTTTTTT; d_call: TRBD1; clone_size: NA; v_call: TRBV6-5; j_call: TRBJ2-2
cdr3_aa: CASSVLTGGVTDTQYF; cdr3_nt: TGTGCCAGCAGCGTCCTGACAGGGGGCGTCACAGATACGCAGTATTTT; d_call: TRBD1; clone_size: NA; v_call: TRBV11-2; j_call: TRBJ2-3
cdr3_aa: CASSLRTSGGTDTQYF; cdr3_nt: TGTGCCAGCAGTCTACGGACTAGCGGGGGCACAGATACGCAGTATTTT; d_call: TRBD2; clone_size: NA; v_call: TRBV28; j_call: TRBJ2-3
cdr3_aa: CSVGGQGPYEQYF; cdr3_nt: TGCAGCGTTGGGGGCCAGGGCCCCTACGAGCAGTACTTC; d_call: NA; clone_size: NA; v_call: TRBV29-1; j_call: TRBJ2-7
cdr3_aa: CASSFLSGAVTGELFF; cdr3_nt: TGTGCCAGCAGCTTCCTTAGCGGGGCCGTCACCGGGGAGCTGTTTTTT; d_call: TRBD2; clone_size: NA; v_call: TRBV11-2; j_call: TRBJ2-2
cdr3_aa: CASSKAYEQYF; cdr3_nt: TGTGCCAGCAGTAAAGCGTACGAGCAGTACTTC; d_call: NA; clone_size: NA; v_call: TRBV28; j_call: TRBJ2-7
cdr3_aa: CASSFSTSPGELFF; cdr3_nt: TGTGCCAGTAGTTTCTCGACTAGCCCCGGGGAGCTGTTTTTT; d_call: TRBD2; clone_size: few; v_call: TRBV19; j_call: TRBJ2-2
cdr3_aa: CASTRQGGGNSPLHF; cdr3_nt: TGTGCCTCCACCAGACAGGGTGGTGGTAATTCACCCCTCCACTTT; d_call: TRBD1; clone_size: NA; v_call: TRBV19; j_call: TRBJ1-6
cdr3_aa: CASSEGGEQYF; cdr3_nt: TGTGCCAGCAGCGAGGGAGGGGAGCAGTACTTC; d_call: TRBD2; clone_size: NA; v_call: TRBV7-7; j_call: TRBJ2-7
cdr3_aa: CASSFEDRGTYEQYF; cdr3_nt: TGTGCCAGCAGCTTTGAGGACAGGGGGACCTACGAGCAGTACTTC; d_call: TRBD1; clone_size: NA; v_call: TRBV7-9; j_call: TRBJ2-7
cdr3_aa: CASSSLHRNTEAFF; cdr3_nt: TGTGCCAGCAGCTCCTTACATCGCAACACTGAAGCTTTCTTT; d_call: NA; clone_size: NA; v_call: TRBV11-2; j_call: TRBJ1-1
cdr3_aa: CASSLNDHRANTGELFF; cdr3_nt: TGTGCCAGCAGCTTGAACGACCACAGAGCTAACACCGGGGAGCTGTTTTTT; d_call: NA; clone_size: NA; v_call: TRBV5-4; j_call: TRBJ2-2
cdr3_aa: CASSLFGSGVGNEQYF; cdr3_nt: TGTGCCAGCAGCTTATTTGGGTCAGGGGTTGGCAACGAGCAGTACTTC; d_call: NA; clone_size: NA; v_call: TRBV7-2; j_call: TRBJ2-7
cdr3_aa: CSVVLQNSGNTIYF; cdr3_nt: TGCAGCGTTGTTCTCCAGAACTCTGGAAACACCATATATTTT; d_call: NA; clone_size: NA; v_call: TRBV29-1; j_call: TRBJ1-3
cdr3_aa: CASSPQGTKNTEAFF; cdr3_nt: TGTGCCAGCAGCCCGCAGGGGACTAAGAACACTGAAGCTTTCTTT; d_call: NA; clone_size: NA; v_call: TRBV9; j_call: TRBJ1-1
cdr3_aa: CASTRQGMTEKLFF; cdr3_nt: TGTGCCAGTACCAGACAGGGGATGACTGAAAAACTGTTTTTT; d_call: TRBD1; clone_size: NA; v_call: TRBV19; j_call: TRBJ1-4
cdr3_aa: CASSFRGQDPTEAFF; cdr3_nt: TGTGCCAGCAGCTTTAGGGGACAGGACCCCACTGAAGCTTTCTTT; d_call: TRBD1; clone_size: few; v_call: TRBV7-9; j_call: TRBJ1-1
cdr3_aa: CASTGGTVNYGYTF; cdr3_nt: TGTGCCAGTACAGGGGGCACAGTTAACTATGGCTACACCTTC; d_call: TRBD1; clone_size: NA; v_call: TRBV5-6; j_call: TRBJ1-2
cdr3_aa: CASSRGTSGGPNTGELFF; cdr3_nt: TGTGCCAGCAGTCGAGGGACTAGCGGGGGGCCCAACACCGGGGAGCTGTTTTTT; d_call: TRBD2; clone_size: NA; v_call: TRBV7-2; j_call: TRBJ2-2
cdr3_aa: CASSLGASGGQETQYF; cdr3_nt: TGTGCCAGCAGCTTAGGGGCTAGCGGGGGCCAAGAGACCCAGTACTTC; d_call: TRBD2; clone_size: NA; v_call: TRBV7-2; j_call: TRBJ2-5
cdr3_aa: CASRGQTGANVLTF; cdr3_nt: TGTGCCAGCAGGGGCCAGACAGGGGCCAACGTCCTGACTTTC; d_call: NA; clone_size: NA; v_call: TRBV11-1; j_call: TRBJ2-6
cdr3_aa: CASSVSSAFGNEQFF; cdr3_nt: TGTGCCAGCAGTGTGTCAAGCGCATTTGGGAATGAGCAGTTCTTC; d_call: NA; clone_size: NA; v_call: TRBV2; j_call: TRBJ2-1
cdr3_aa: CASRRQGYNSPLHF; cdr3_nt: TGTGCCAGCAGACGACAGGGCTATAATTCACCCCTCCACTTT; d_call: TRBD1; clone_size: NA; v_call: TRBV28; j_call: TRBJ1-6
cdr3_aa: CASSPGGAQETQYF; cdr3_nt: TGCGCCAGCAGCCCCGGTGGGGCGCAGGAGACCCAGTACTTC; d_call: NA; clone_size: NA; v_call: TRBV5-1; j_call: TRBJ2-5
cdr3_aa: CASVDRAGNQPQHF; cdr3_nt: TGTGCCAGTGTAGACAGGGCGGGCAATCAGCCCCAGCATTTT; d_call: TRBD1; clone_size: NA; v_call: TRBV6-1; j_call: TRBJ1-5